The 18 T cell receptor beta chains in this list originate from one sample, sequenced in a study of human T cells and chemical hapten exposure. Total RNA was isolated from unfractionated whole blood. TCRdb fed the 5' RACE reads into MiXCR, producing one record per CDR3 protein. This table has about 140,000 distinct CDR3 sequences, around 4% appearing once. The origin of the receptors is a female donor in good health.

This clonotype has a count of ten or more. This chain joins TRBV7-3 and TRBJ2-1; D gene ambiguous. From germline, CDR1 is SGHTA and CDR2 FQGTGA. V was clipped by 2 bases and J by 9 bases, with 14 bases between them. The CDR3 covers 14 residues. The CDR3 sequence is CASSLYGTYGEQFF. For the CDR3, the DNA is TGTGCCAGCAGCTTATACGGTACTTACGGTGAGCAGTTCTTC.

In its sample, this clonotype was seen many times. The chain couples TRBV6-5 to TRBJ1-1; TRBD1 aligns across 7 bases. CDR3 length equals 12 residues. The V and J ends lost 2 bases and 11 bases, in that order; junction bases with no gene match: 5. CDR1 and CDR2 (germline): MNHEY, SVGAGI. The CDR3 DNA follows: TGTGCCAGCAGTTACCGAGGGGGCTATGCTTTCTTT. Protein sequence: CASSYRGGYAFF.

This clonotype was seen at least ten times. CDR3 DNA sequence: TGTGCCAGCAGCCCGAGGACGGTTACTAACTATGGCTACACCTTC. It encodes CASSPRTVTNYGYTF. The chain has TRBV3-1 and TRBJ1-2; no reliable D call. The V gene's germline CDR1 is LGHDT and CDR2 YNNKEL (reference sequence). This CDR3 contains 15 residues. Trimming took 4 bases from V and 0 from J, leaving 12 bases between them.

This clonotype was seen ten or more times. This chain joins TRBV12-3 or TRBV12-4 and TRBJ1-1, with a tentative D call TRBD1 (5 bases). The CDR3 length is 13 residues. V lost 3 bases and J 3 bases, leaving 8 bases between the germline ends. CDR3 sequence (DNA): TGTGCCAGCAGTTTGGGAGGGGACACTGAAGCTTTCTTT. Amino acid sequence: CASSLGGDTEAFF.

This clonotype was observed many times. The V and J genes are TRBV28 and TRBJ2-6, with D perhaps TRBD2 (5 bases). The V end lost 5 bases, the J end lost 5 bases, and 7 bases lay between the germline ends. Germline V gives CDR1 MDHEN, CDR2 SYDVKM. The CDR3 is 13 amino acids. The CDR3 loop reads CASSAGRANVLTF. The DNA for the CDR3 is TGTGCCAGCAGTGCCGGGAGGGCCAACGTCCTGACTTTC.

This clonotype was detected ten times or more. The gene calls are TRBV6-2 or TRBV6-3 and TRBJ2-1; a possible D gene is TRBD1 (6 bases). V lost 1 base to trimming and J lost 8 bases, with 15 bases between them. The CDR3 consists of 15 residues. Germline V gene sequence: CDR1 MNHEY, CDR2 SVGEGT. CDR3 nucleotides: TGTGCCAGCAGTTACTTGCTCCAGGGGAAGGATGAGCAGTTCTTC. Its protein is CASSYLLQGKDEQFF.

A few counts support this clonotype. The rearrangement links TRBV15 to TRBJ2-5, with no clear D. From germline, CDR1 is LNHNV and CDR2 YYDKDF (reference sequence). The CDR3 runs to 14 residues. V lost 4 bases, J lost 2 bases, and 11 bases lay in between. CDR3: CATSTPRSQETQYF. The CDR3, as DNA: TGTGCCACCAGCACTCCGAGGAGTCAAGAGACCCAGTACTTC.

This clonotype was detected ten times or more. DNA of the CDR3: TGTGCTAGTGGTTTGTCCCGCTGGGCCCCAGATACGCAGTATTTT. The encoded protein is CASGLSRWAPDTQYF. The gene calls are TRBV12-5 and TRBJ2-3; D is uncertain. This CDR3 spans 15 amino acids. Trimming took 2 bases from V and 4 from J, leaving 13 bases between them. Germline V gives CDR1 LGHNT, CDR2 FRNRAP.

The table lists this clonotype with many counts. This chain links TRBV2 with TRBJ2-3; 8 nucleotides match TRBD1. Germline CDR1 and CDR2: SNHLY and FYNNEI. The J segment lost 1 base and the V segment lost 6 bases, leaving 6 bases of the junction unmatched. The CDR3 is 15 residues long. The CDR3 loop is CASRETGARTDTQYF. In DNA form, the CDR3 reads TGTGCCAGCAGAGAGACAGGGGCCCGCACAGATACGCAGTATTTT. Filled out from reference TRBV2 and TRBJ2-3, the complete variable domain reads EPEVTQTPSHQVTQMGQEVILRCVPISNHLYFYWYRQILGQKVEFLVSFYNNEISEKSEIFDDQFSVERPDGSNFTLKIRSTKLEDSAMYFCASRETGARTDTQYFGPGTRLTVL.

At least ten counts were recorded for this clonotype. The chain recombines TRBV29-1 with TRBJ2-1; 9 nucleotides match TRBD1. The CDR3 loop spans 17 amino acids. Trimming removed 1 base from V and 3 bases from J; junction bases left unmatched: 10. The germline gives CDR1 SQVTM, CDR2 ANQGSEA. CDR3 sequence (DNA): TGCAGCGTTGAAGTCCCTTTAGGGACAGGGAACTACAATGAGCAGTTCTTC. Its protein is CSVEVPLGTGNYNEQFF.

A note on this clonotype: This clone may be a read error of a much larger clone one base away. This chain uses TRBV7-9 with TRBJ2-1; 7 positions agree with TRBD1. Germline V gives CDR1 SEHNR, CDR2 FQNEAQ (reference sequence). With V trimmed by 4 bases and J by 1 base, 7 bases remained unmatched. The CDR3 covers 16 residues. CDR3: CASSSQQGKSYNEQFF. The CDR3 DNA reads TGTGCCAGCAGCTCCCAACAGGGGAAGTCCTACAATGAGCAGTTCTTC.

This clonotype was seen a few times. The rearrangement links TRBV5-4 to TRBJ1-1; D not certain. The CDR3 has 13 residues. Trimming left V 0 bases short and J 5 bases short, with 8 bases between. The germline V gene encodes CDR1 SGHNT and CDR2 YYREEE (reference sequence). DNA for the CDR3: TGTGCCAGCAGCTTGGACGGAAGGACTGAAGCTTTCTTT. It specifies CASSLDGRTEAFF.

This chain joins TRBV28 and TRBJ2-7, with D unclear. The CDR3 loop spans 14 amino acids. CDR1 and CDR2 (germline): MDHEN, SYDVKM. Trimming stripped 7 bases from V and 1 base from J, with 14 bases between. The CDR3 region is CASTEPGISYEQYF. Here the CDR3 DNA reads TGTGCCAGCACCGAGCCTGGGATATCCTACGAGCAGTACTTC.

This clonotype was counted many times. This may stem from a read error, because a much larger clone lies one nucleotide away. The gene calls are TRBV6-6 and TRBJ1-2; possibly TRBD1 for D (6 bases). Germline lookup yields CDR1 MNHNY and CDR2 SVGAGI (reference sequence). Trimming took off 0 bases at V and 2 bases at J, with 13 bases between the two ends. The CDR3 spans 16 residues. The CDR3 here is CASSYSSTGQNYGYTF. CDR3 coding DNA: TGTGCCAGCAGTTACTCCTCGACAGGTCAGAACTATGGCTACACCTTC.

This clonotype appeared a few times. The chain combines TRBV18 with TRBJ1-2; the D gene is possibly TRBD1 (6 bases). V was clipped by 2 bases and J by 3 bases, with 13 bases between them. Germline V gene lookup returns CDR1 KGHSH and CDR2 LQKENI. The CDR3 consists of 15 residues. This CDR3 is CASSPNPRGDYGYTF. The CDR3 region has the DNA TGTGCCAGCTCACCAAACCCCAGGGGAGACTATGGCTACACCTTC.

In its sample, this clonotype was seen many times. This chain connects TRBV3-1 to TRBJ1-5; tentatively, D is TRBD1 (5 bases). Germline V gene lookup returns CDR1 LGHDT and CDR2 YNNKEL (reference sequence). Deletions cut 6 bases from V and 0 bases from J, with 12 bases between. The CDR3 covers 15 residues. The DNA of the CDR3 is TGTGCCAGCAGTCCAAGGGGAGTTAGCAATCAGCCCCAGCATTTT. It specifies CASSPRGVSNQPQHF.

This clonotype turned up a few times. The CDR3 sequence: CASSQDRVRNNEQFF. CDR3 in DNA: TGTGCCAGCAGCCAGGACAGGGTGAGAAACAATGAGCAGTTCTTC. The chain is built from TRBV7-9 and TRBJ2-1; the match to TRBD1 covers 8 bases. Germline V gene data show CDR1 as SEHNR and CDR2 as FQNEAQ (reference sequence). The CDR3 consists of 15 residues. Losses at the gene ends were 5 bases for V and 5 bases for J; bases not matched to a gene: 8.

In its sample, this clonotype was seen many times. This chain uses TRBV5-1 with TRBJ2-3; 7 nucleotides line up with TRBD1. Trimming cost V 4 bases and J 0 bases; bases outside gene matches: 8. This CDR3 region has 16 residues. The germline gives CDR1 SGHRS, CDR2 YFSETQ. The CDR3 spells CASSGGQVPSTDTQYF. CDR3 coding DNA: TGCGCCAGCAGCGGTGGACAGGTACCTAGCACAGATACGCAGTATTTT.